The sequence of this TCR beta chain was determined in a study of blood T cell repertoires in COVID-19. Overall study context: Whether acute or convalescent, the COVID-19 samples came from the United States, Italy and Spain.

Participants' own reports of clinical history determined their cohort assignment. Exposed enrollees had met someone with a PCR-confirmed or clinician-diagnosed COVID-19 case at some point within the 2 weeks before study entry. Trimming shortened V by 4 bases and J by 1 base, and 14 bases separated the two germline ends. Germline CDR1 and CDR2: SGDLS and YYNGEE. The CDR3 sequence is 15 residues long. Repertoires were generated with immunoSEQ multiplex PCR, while TCRdb's copy carries only in-frame clones and drops some. The sample has approximately 310,000 clones, 85% seen once. The chain carries TRBV9 and TRBJ1-2; tentative D call: TRBD1 (5 bases). The clonotype comes from a woman between 25 and 40 years old who had been exposed to COVID-19. Sequenced material: PBMCs or T cells enriched from blood (not recorded which). In nucleotides, the CDR3 is TGTGCCAGCAGCCCCAGATTACAGGTTAACTATGGCTACACCTTC. Encoded protein: CASSPRLQVNYGYTF.